What follows are 26 T cell receptor beta chains derived from one specimen sequenced in a study of blood T cell repertoires in COVID-19. Clones were sequenced by immunoSEQ multiplex PCR, and TCRdb holds only the in-frame ones, with some missing. Of about 29,000 clones listed, nearly 90% were seen once; the top ten hold around 9.9%. The sequencing sample was made of peripheral blood. The source is a human donor in a cohort sampled during active COVID-19.

J is TRBJ2-7 and V is TRBV3-1 (or the pseudogene TRBV3-2); 10 bases are a match to TRBD1. J lost 6 bases, V lost 4 bases, and 6 bases had no gene match. Germline V lookup: CDR1 LGHDT, CDR2 YNNKEL (reference sequence). This CDR3 region has 14 residues. This CDR3 reads CASSPRDRGREQYF. The CDR3 bases are TGTGCCAGCAGCCCGCGGGACAGGGGCCGCGAGCAGTACTTC.

This clone has a single count. This chain joins TRBV7-2 and TRBJ2-1; 7 nucleotides line up with TRBD2. Germline-derived CDR1 and CDR2 are SGHTA and FQGNSA. The V and J ends lost 5 bases and 8 bases, in that order; junction bases with no gene match: 12. The CDR3 spans 15 residues. CDR3: CASSQGTTATHEQFF. The CDR3 nucleotides read TGTGCCAGCAGCCAAGGGACTACGGCTACTCATGAGCAGTTCTTC.

The rearrangement links TRBV2 to TRBJ2-5; a possible D gene is TRBD2 (5 bases). Trimming left V 6 bases short and J 4 bases short, with 12 bases between. From germline, CDR1 is SNHLY and CDR2 FYNNEI. CDR3 length: 13 amino acids. CDR3 amino acids: CASRSEGPETQYF. As DNA, the CDR3 is TGTGCCAGCAGGTCCGAGGGCCCAGAGACCCAGTACTTC.

The chain combines TRBV7-2 with TRBJ2-7, with D unclear. Germline loops: CDR1 SGHTA, CDR2 FQGNSA. V dropped 7 bases and J dropped 1 base, with 14 bases sitting between them. The CDR3 sequence is 14 residues long. For the CDR3, the DNA is TGTGCCAGCACCCTAGTAGGTCGTTCCTACGAGCAGTACTTC. Amino acid sequence: CASTLVGRSYEQYF. The whole variable domain, remainder taken from reference TRBV7-2 and TRBJ2-7, is GAGVSQSPSNKVTEKGKDVELRCDPISGHTALYWYRQSLGQGLEFLIYFQGNSAPDKSGLPSDRFSAERTGGSVSTLTIQRTQQEDSAVYLCASTLVGRSYEQYFGPGTRLTVT.

The chain recombines TRBV28 with TRBJ2-7; 12 bases are a match to TRBD1. The CDR3 is 14 amino acids. Germline values: CDR1 MDHEN, CDR2 SYDVKM. Germline trimming cut 8 bases from V and 3 bases from J; bases unmatched to any gene: 5. CDR3 region: CASCWDRGLYEQYF. In DNA, the CDR3 is TGTGCCAGCTGCTGGGACAGGGGGCTCTACGAGCAGTACTTC.

The chain joins TRBV7-6 to TRBJ2-5, with D maybe TRBD2 (5 bases). The CDR3 is 14 residues long. The germline V gene has CDR1 SGHVS and CDR2 FNYEAQ. V lost 5 bases and J lost 2, with 12 bases in between. The CDR3 sequence: CASSPGSEQETQYF. CDR3 sequence (DNA): TGTGCCAGCAGCCCGGGGTCCGAACAAGAGACCCAGTACTTC.

V gene TRBV5-6 combines with J gene TRBJ2-3; 8 bases map to TRBD2. The CDR3 is 16 residues long. Germline trimming cut 4 bases from V and 8 bases from J; bases unmatched to any gene: 15. Germline CDR1 reads SGHDT; CDR2 reads YYEEEE. Written as DNA, the CDR3 is TGTGCCAGCAGCGCAGACCCGGGACTAGGGTATCGTACGCAGTATTTT. It yields the protein CASSADPGLGYRTQYF.

The chain couples TRBV6-1 to TRBJ1-4; the match to TRBD1 covers 9 bases. This CDR3 has 14 residues. Germline V gives CDR1 MNHNS, CDR2 SASEGT. V shed 2 bases and J 7 bases; nucleotides not matched to a gene: 2. The CDR3 sequence: CASSENRGREKLFF. In DNA, the CDR3 is TGTGCCAGCAGTGAAAACAGGGGGCGTGAAAAACTGTTTTTT.

Of note for this clone: At one of its ends the junction is not consistent with the germline gene, which may arise from a read error. The chain uses TRBV7-7 and TRBJ2-3, with D maybe TRBD1 (6 bases). The CDR3 has 14 amino acids. CDR1 is SSHAT, CDR2 FNYEAQ, per germline (reference sequence). The CDR3 is CASSTGPSSDTQYF. CDR3 in DNA: TGTGCTAGCAGCACAGGGCCTTCATCCGATACGCAGTATTTT. Together with reference TRBV7-7 and TRBJ2-3, the CDR3 gives the full variable domain: GAGVSQSPRYKVTKRGQDVTLRCDPISSHATLYWYQQALGQGPEFLTYFNYEAQPDKSGLPSDRFSAERPEGSISTLTIQRTEQRDSAMYRCASSTGPSSDTQYFGPGTRLTVL.

This clone has only a few counts. This chain joins TRBV5-1 and TRBJ2-1; 7 nucleotides align to TRBD1. The CDR3 has 15 amino acids. The germline gives CDR1 SGHRS, CDR2 YFSETQ. V was clipped by 4 bases and J by 7 bases; unmatched bases: 11. The CDR3 DNA reads TGCGCCAGCAGCCAAGGACAGGAGTCTCTGAATGAGCAGTTCTTC. Amino acids: CASSQGQESLNEQFF.

The chain uses TRBV6-2 or TRBV6-3 and TRBJ1-5, with TRBD1 matching 7 bases. V lost 0 bases, J lost 9 bases, and 8 bases stayed unmatched. Looked up from germline, CDR1 is MNHEY and CDR2 is SVGEGT. The CDR3 runs 15 residues. The CDR3 DNA reads TGTGCCAGCAGTTACTCCGACGGCAGGGGGATGCCCCAGCATTTT. Its translation is CASSYSDGRGMPQHF.

CDR3 residues: CASSQDPGAGGVAFF. In DNA form, the CDR3 reads TGCGCCAGCAGCCAAGATCCGGGCGCGGGGGGTGTTGCTTTCTTT. The chain combines TRBV4-3 with TRBJ1-1, with a weak D call TRBD1 (5 bases). The germline gives CDR1 LGHNA, CDR2 YSLEER. Between the trimmed V and J ends, which lost 0 bases and 11 bases, there was a span of 19 bases. The CDR3 loop spans 15 amino acids.

This chain uses TRBV14 with TRBJ2-5; perhaps TRBD2 as D (6 bases). This CDR3 comprises 16 residues. Per germline, CDR1 SGHDN and CDR2 FVKESK. V lost 4 bases and J lost 5, with 20 bases in between. CDR3 protein: CASSPPLRGRGETQYF. In DNA, the CDR3 is TGTGCCAGCAGCCCCCCCTTAAGGGGCCGGGGGGAGACCCAGTACTTC.

The V and J genes are TRBV6-6 and TRBJ2-5; the match to TRBD2 covers 11 bases. This CDR3 contains 16 residues. Losses at the gene ends were 5 bases for V and 4 bases for J; bases not matched to a gene: 9. The germline V gene encodes CDR1 MNHNY and CDR2 SVGAGI (reference sequence). CDR3 nucleotides: TGTGCCAGCAGTGCGCAACTAGCGGGGGAGGGAGAGACCCAGTACTTC. This sequence encodes CASSAQLAGEGETQYF.

V and J are TRBV18 and TRBJ2-2, with 9 bases identical to TRBD2. CDR3 size: 16 residues. V dropped 1 base and J dropped 0; count of bases not matched to a gene: 0. The V gene's germline CDR1 is KGHSH and CDR2 LQKENI. CDR3 DNA sequence: TGTGCCAGCTCACCACTAGCGGGGGCGAACACCGGGGAGCTGTTTTTT. Protein product: CASSPLAGANTGELFF.

This rearrangement joins TRBV27 to TRBJ2-7; D may be TRBD1 (5 bases). Looked up from germline, CDR1 is MNHEY and CDR2 is SMNVEV (reference sequence). The germline V and J ends were trimmed by 6 bases and 0 bases, with 15 bases remaining between them. CDR3 length: 15 amino acids. In DNA, the CDR3 is TGTGCCAGCAGGCTGATCCGAGACAGCTCCTACGAGCAGTACTTC. Encoded protein: CASRLIRDSSYEQYF.

The chain carries TRBV6-6 and TRBJ1-5; D may be TRBD1 (6 bases). The CDR3 sequence is 16 residues long. With 9 bases removed from V and 0 bases from J, the gap between germline ends came to 18 bases. The germline V gene has CDR1 MNHNY and CDR2 SVGAGI (reference sequence). CDR3 nucleotides: TGTGCCAGTGAAAGCGGACAGATCTATAGCAATCAGCCCCAGCATTTT. It yields the protein CASESGQIYSNQPQHF.

The chain carries TRBV4-2 and TRBJ2-7, with 7 positions matching TRBD1. The CDR3 length is 14 residues. With 5 bases clipped from V and 3 bases from J, the junction kept 7 bases outside the gene matches. Germline lookup yields CDR1 LGHNA and CDR2 YNFKEQ. The CDR3 loop reads CASSTRDRSYEQYF. Here the CDR3 DNA reads TGTGCCAGCAGCACCCGGGACAGAAGCTACGAGCAGTACTTC.

The J gene is TRBJ1-2, the V gene TRBV3-1 (or the pseudogene TRBV3-2), with D perhaps matching TRBD1 (5 bases). Germline CDR1 is LGHDT and CDR2 is YNNKEL (reference sequence). The germline V and J ends were trimmed by 5 bases and 7 bases, with 14 bases remaining between them. The CDR3 has 13 amino acids. CDR3 protein: CASSTPPGFGYTF. The CDR3 nucleotides read TGTGCCAGCAGCACCCCTCCAGGGTTTGGCTACACCTTC.

The chain recombines TRBV7-2 with TRBJ1-3, with unresolved D. The V and J ends lost 6 bases and 0 bases respectively, with 12 bases between them. The CDR3 contains 15 residues. Germline assignment: CDR1 SGHTA and CDR2 FQGNSA. The CDR3 is CASSRDTFSGNTIYF. DNA for the CDR3: TGTGCCAGCAGTCGTGACACCTTCTCTGGAAACACCATATATTTT.

This clone was seen a handful of times. The chain has TRBV4-1 and TRBJ1-2, with 7 bases matching TRBD1. The V gene's germline CDR1 is MGHRA and CDR2 YSYEKL. V dropped 2 bases and J dropped 4; count of bases not matched to a gene: 7. The CDR3 sequence is 15 residues long. Written as DNA, the CDR3 is TGCGCCAGCAGCCAATATGCAGGGGGGAGCTATGGCTACACCTTC. It codes for CASSQYAGGSYGYTF.

This chain connects TRBV12-3 or TRBV12-4 to TRBJ1-5, with a possible D match to TRBD1 (5 bases). This CDR3 spans 13 amino acids. The ends were cut back, 4 bases at V and 7 bases at J, with 11 bases in the middle. The CDR3 sequence: CASSSPGGQPQHF. The CDR3 DNA follows: TGTGCCAGCAGTTCTCCCGGGGGACAGCCCCAGCATTTT.

The CDR3 reads CAWSSSGGGNLRTEAFF. The CDR3 region has the DNA TGTGCCTGGAGTTCCTCAGGGGGCGGAAATTTGCGGACTGAAGCTTTCTTT. V usage is TRBV30 and J usage is TRBJ1-1; 8 nucleotides match TRBD1. This CDR3 is 17 amino acids long. The V and J ends lost 2 bases and 5 bases, in that order; junction bases with no gene match: 16. Germline CDR1 is GTSNPN and CDR2 is SVGIG (reference sequence).

J is TRBJ2-7 and V is TRBV12-3 or TRBV12-4; tentatively, D is TRBD1 (6 bases). Trimming removed 6 bases at V and 4 bases at J, with 13 bases between. CDR3 size: 13 residues. The CDR3 DNA reads as TGTGCCAGCAGCATCTCAGGGGTTTACGAGCAGTACTTC. It specifies CASSISGVYEQYF.

The CDR3, as DNA: TGTGCCAGCAGCTCTCGGACAGGGCAGAGCTCCTACGAGCAGTACTTC. Translating gives CASSSRTGQSSYEQYF. V usage is TRBV7-9 and J usage is TRBJ2-7; 8 positions agree with TRBD1. Germline lookup yields CDR1 SEHNR and CDR2 FQNEAQ (reference sequence). The V segment lost 4 bases and the J segment 0 bases; nucleotides outside the gene matches: 8. CDR3 length: 16 amino acids.

This chain links TRBV28 with TRBJ2-2, with D possibly TRBD1 on 6 matching bases. V lost 3 bases and J lost 6, with 14 bases in between. This CDR3 has 15 residues. Germline CDR1 and CDR2: MDHEN and SYDVKM. This CDR3 reads CASSFGDKSPGELFF. In DNA form, the CDR3 reads TGTGCCAGCAGTTTCGGGGACAAAAGCCCCGGGGAGCTGTTTTTT.